One sample yielded the 19 T cell receptor beta chains listed below, sequenced in a study of T cell responses to AZD1222 COVID-19 vaccine. Method: immunoSEQ multiplex PCR; TCRdb's copy keeps in-frame clones and lacks some. The sample lists about 140,000 clones, roughly 89% seen once, with 7.5% to 9.5% in the top ten. The source material was peripheral blood, sampled 28 days after the second dose of the MenACWY control vaccine. These receptors originate from an adult who received the MenACWY meningococcal vaccine as a control.

The gene calls are TRBV27 and TRBJ2-3; 13 positions agree with TRBD2. The CDR3 length is 17 residues. Germline-derived CDR1 and CDR2 are MNHEY and SMNVEV (reference sequence). The trim removed 3 bases at V and 6 bases at J, leaving 9 bases unmatched. CDR3: CASSFFAPTSGGDTQYF. The CDR3 DNA is TGTGCCAGCAGTTTCTTCGCTCCGACTAGCGGGGGGGATACGCAGTATTTT.

The chain uses TRBV7-8 and TRBJ1-1, with 8 bases that match TRBD1. This CDR3 contains 16 residues. The germline V gene has CDR1 SGHVS and CDR2 FQNEAQ. The J segment lost 2 bases and the V segment lost 2 bases, leaving 7 bases of the junction unmatched. The CDR3 is CASSLRTGRLNTEAFF. The CDR3 bases are TGTGCCAGCAGCTTACGGACAGGGCGGCTAAACACTGAAGCTTTCTTT. The whole variable domain, remainder taken from reference TRBV7-8 and TRBJ1-1, is GAGVSQSPRYKVAKRGQDVALRCDPISGHVSLFWYQQALGQGPEFLTYFQNEAQLDKSGLPSDRFFAERPEGSVSTLKIQRTQQEDSAVYLCASSLRTGRLNTEAFFGQGTRLTVV.

This sequence joins TRBV11-2 and TRBJ1-5, with D unclear. Germline V lookup: CDR1 SGHAT, CDR2 FQNNGV. V was clipped by 2 bases and J by 3 bases, with 8 bases between them. The CDR3 is 14 residues long. CDR3 in amino acids: CASSLFGDNQPQHF. The DNA for the CDR3 is TGTGCCAGCAGCTTATTTGGGGACAATCAGCCCCAGCATTTT.

J is TRBJ2-7 and V is TRBV10-1; D is perhaps TRBD2 (5 bases). The CDR3 runs 15 residues. V lost 4 bases to trimming and J lost 1 base, with 14 bases between them. Per the germline V gene, CDR1 is WNHNN and CDR2 is SYGVQD (reference sequence). DNA of the CDR3: TGCGCCAGCAGTGCTGGACTCGACGAATCCTACGAGCAGTACTTC. It codes for CASSAGLDESYEQYF.

The chain couples TRBV19 to TRBJ1-4, with D uncertain. The germline V gene encodes CDR1 LNHDA and CDR2 SQIVND (reference sequence). CDR3 length: 12 amino acids. V was shortened by 4 bases and J by 7 bases, with 7 bases between the two germline ends. The CDR3: CASSTDLEKLFF. The CDR3 bases are TGTGCCAGTAGTACCGACCTTGAAAAACTGTTTTTT. The full variable domain, completed using reference TRBV19 and TRBJ1-4, is DGGITQSPKYLFRKEGQNVTLSCEQNLNHDAMYWYRQDPGQGLRLIYYSQIVNDFQKGDIAEGYSVSREKKESFPLTVTSAQKNPTAFYLCASSTDLEKLFFGSGTQLSVL.

This chain uses TRBV5-4 with TRBJ1-4; no clear D gene. The germline gives CDR1 SGHNT, CDR2 YYREEE (reference sequence). The germline V and J ends were trimmed by 4 bases and 5 bases, with 15 bases remaining between them. The CDR3 loop spans 15 amino acids. The CDR3 region has the DNA TGTGCCAGCAGCCACCCCGGGAGCCAAAATGAAAAACTGTTTTTT. This encodes CASSHPGSQNEKLFF.

This sequence joins TRBV11-2 and TRBJ2-7; D unclear. CDR3 length equals 16 residues. Trimming shortened V by 1 base and J by 0 bases, and 13 bases separated the two germline ends. CDR1 is SGHAT, CDR2 FQNNGV, per germline. The CDR3, as DNA: TGTGCCAGCAGCTTAGTAGGGTCCCGGAGCTCCTACGAGCAGTACTTC. Protein product: CASSLVGSRSSYEQYF.

This clone came up a few times. The chain couples TRBV6-5 to TRBJ1-1; D possibly corresponds to TRBD1 (6 bases). V was pared by 5 bases and J by 3 bases, with 13 bases between. Germline V gives CDR1 MNHEY, CDR2 SVGAGI. The CDR3 sequence is 14 residues long. The CDR3 nucleotides are TGTGCCAGCAGTACTGGGGCAGGGGACACTGAAGCTTTCTTT. Residues: CASSTGAGDTEAFF.

For the CDR3, the DNA is TGTGCCAGCAGCCAGAGGGCCGGGGGAGAAAAACTGTTTTTT. Translation gives CASSQRAGGEKLFF. The chain couples TRBV14 to TRBJ1-4, with D perhaps TRBD1 (5 bases). The CDR3 has 14 residues. Germline CDR1 is SGHDN and CDR2 is FVKESK. V lost 3 bases, J lost 8 bases, and 13 bases lay in between.

The rearrangement joins TRBV3-1 (or the pseudogene TRBV3-2) to TRBJ2-7, with D perhaps being TRBD1 or TRBD2 (5 bases each). This CDR3 has 14 residues. The germline gives CDR1 LGHDT, CDR2 YNNKEL (reference sequence). V gave up 2 bases and J gave up 2 bases, with 10 bases separating them. CDR3 coding DNA: TGTGCCAGCAGCCAACAGGGAGCCACCTACGAGCAGTACTTC. Residues: CASSQQGATYEQYF.

The chain uses TRBV28 and TRBJ1-2, with a tentative D call TRBD1 (6 bases). Trimming removed 5 bases at V and 4 bases at J, with 17 bases between. Germline lookup yields CDR1 MDHEN and CDR2 SYDVKM. CDR3 length: 15 residues. DNA for the CDR3: TGTGCCAGCAGTCCCCCCCTACAGGGCGGCTATGGCTACACCTTC. Protein: CASSPPLQGGYGYTF.

The chain couples TRBV9 to TRBJ1-1; 11 nucleotides line up with TRBD1. This CDR3 has 17 residues. The germline V gene has CDR1 SGDLS and CDR2 YYNGEE. After removal of 3 bases from V and 0 bases from J, the junction contained 7 bases not matched to a gene. The CDR3 here is CASSAPGQGALNTEAFF. The CDR3 DNA sequence: TGTGCCAGCAGCGCTCCCGGACAGGGGGCTTTGAACACTGAAGCTTTCTTT.

This clone has just a few counts. CDR3 DNA sequence: TGCGCCAGCAGCAGAGACAGGGGATATGGCTACACCTTC. This gives the protein CASSRDRGYGYTF. J is TRBJ1-2 and V is TRBV4-1; 8 nucleotides agree with TRBD1. The length of the CDR3 is 13 residues. J lost 5 bases, V lost 5 bases, and 4 bases had no gene match. The germline gives CDR1 MGHRA, CDR2 YSYEKL.

The J gene is TRBJ1-3, the V gene TRBV19, with D hard to call. The CDR3 extends over 14 amino acids. The ends were cut back, 9 bases at V and 4 bases at J, with 16 bases in the middle. Germline-derived CDR1 and CDR2 are LNHDA and SQIVND (reference sequence). The DNA of the CDR3 is TGTGCCAGCACCACAATCGGGTCCGGAAACACCATATATTTT. Its protein product is CASTTIGSGNTIYF. Full variable domain (missing parts from reference TRBV19 and TRBJ1-3): DGGITQSPKYLFRKEGQNVTLSCEQNLNHDAMYWYRQDPGQGLRLIYYSQIVNDFQKGDIAEGYSVSREKKESFPLTVTSAQKNPTAFYLCASTTIGSGNTIYFGEGSWLTVV.

The chain has TRBV3-1 (or the pseudogene TRBV3-2) and TRBJ1-6; tentative D call: TRBD1 (5 bases). CDR3 size: 15 residues. In germline, CDR1 is LGHDT, CDR2 YNNKEL (reference sequence). V was pared by 3 bases and J by 7 bases, with 13 bases between. CDR3 loop: CASSQGQVGNSPLHF. The CDR3 DNA reads TGTGCCAGCAGCCAGGGGCAGGTTGGGAATTCACCCCTCCACTTT.

This clone is a singleton in its sample. The V gene is TRBV24-1, the J gene TRBJ2-2; 9 positions match TRBD1. The trim removed 4 bases at V and 7 bases at J, leaving 6 bases unmatched. The CDR3 runs to 15 residues. Germline V gene lookup returns CDR1 KGHDR and CDR2 SFDVKD. CDR3 nucleotides: TGTGCCACCAGTGACACCCGACAGGGGGACGGGGAGCTGTTTTTT. Translating it yields CATSDTRQGDGELFF.

The rearrangement uses TRBV5-3 and TRBJ2-3; 9 positions match TRBD2. TRBV5-3 is noted as an ORF with a role that remains uncertain. The CDR3 is made up of 19 amino acids. The V segment lost 0 bases and the J segment 4 bases; nucleotides outside the gene matches: 15. The CDR3 nucleotides are TGTGCCAGAAGCTTGGGGACTAGCGAGACTCCTAAGAAAGCAGATACGCAGTATTTT. Translation: CARSLGTSETPKKADTQYF.

The chain employs TRBV29-1 and TRBJ1-2; a weak D match, TRBD1 (5 bases). V lost 6 bases and J 8 bases, leaving 19 bases between the germline ends. Per germline, CDR1 SQVTM and CDR2 ANQGSEA. The CDR3 consists of 13 residues. DNA for the CDR3: TGCAGCGTCCCCCTGACGGGGGTATGGGGCTACACCTTC. This encodes CSVPLTGVWGYTF.

The chain links TRBV7-2 to TRBJ1-5, with D perhaps matching TRBD1 (5 bases). Germline V gives CDR1 SGHTA, CDR2 FQGNSA. The CDR3 length is 13 residues. The V gene lost 3 bases and the J gene lost 6 bases, with 9 bases spanning the gap. The CDR3 bases are TGTGCCAGCAGCTTCAGGGACGCTCAGCCCCAGCATTTT. Amino acids: CASSFRDAQPQHF.